This passage covers 26 T cell receptor beta chains from one sample sequenced in a study of cytomegalovirus exposure and HLA in healthy donors. 60 Vbeta and 13 Jbeta primers were used in PCR. Assay used: immunoSEQ multiplex PCR; TCRdb lists only in-frame clones, some missing. The sample consists of more than 50,000 clones, less than 75% of them appearing once. Sequenced input: PBMCs. Receptors were obtained from a woman between 45 and 65 years old in good health and CMV-seropositive.

Only one count was recorded for this clone. This chain joins TRBV5-1 and TRBJ2-7, with 9 bases fitting TRBD2. The CDR3 length is 15 residues. V lost 1 base and J lost 5; bases outside the gene matches: 7. CDR1 and CDR2 (germline): SGHRS, YFSETQ. Here the CDR3 DNA reads TGCGCCAGCAGCTTGCCTAGCGGGGCTGCCCACGAGCAGTACTTC. Residues: CASSLPSGAAHEQYF.

The CDR3 DNA sequence: TGTGCCACCAGCAGAGAGACGGGGAATATGAACACTGAAGCTTTCTTT. The encoded protein is CATSRETGNMNTEAFF. The V and J genes are TRBV15 and TRBJ1-1; D is unclear. Germline CDR1 is LNHNV and CDR2 is YYDKDF (reference sequence). V lost 0 bases and J 0 bases, leaving 11 bases between the germline ends. CDR3 length: 16 residues.

V and J are TRBV18 and TRBJ1-3; D is unclear. The germline gives CDR1 KGHSH, CDR2 LQKENI. The CDR3 length is 16 residues. The V end was cut by 1 base, the J end by 3 bases, with 13 bases between. The CDR3 nucleotides read TGTGCCAGCTCACCACGGCAGGAAATCCATGGAAACACCATATATTTT. It specifies CASSPRQEIHGNTIYF.

The chain couples TRBV6-5 to TRBJ1-1; D gene unclear. The CDR3 is made up of 14 amino acids. The V gene lost 5 bases and the J gene lost 8 bases, with 18 bases spanning the gap. The germline CDR1 and CDR2 sequences are MNHEY and SVGAGI. The CDR3 DNA follows: TGTGCCAGCAGTGATTCTAATTTATTTGAAGAAGCTTTCTTT. Translation: CASSDSNLFEEAFF.

The chain has TRBV6-5 and TRBJ2-7; D is perhaps TRBD2 (7 bases). Trimming removed 4 bases from V and 2 bases from J, with 15 bases in between. The CDR3 length is 15 residues. The germline gives CDR1 MNHEY, CDR2 SVGAGI. This CDR3 reads CASSSSGGGTYEQYF. As DNA, the CDR3 is TGTGCCAGCAGTTCCTCTGGCGGGGGCACCTACGAGCAGTACTTC.

V and J are TRBV5-1 and TRBJ1-2; 7 bases are shared with TRBD1. Germline V lookup: CDR1 SGHRS, CDR2 YFSETQ. The CDR3 extends over 13 amino acids. V trimming: 9 bases; J trimming: 5 bases; junction bases outside the gene matches: 10. This chain's CDR3 is CATSRDSTYGYTF. The CDR3 DNA reads as TGCGCCACTTCCCGGGACAGTACGTATGGCTACACCTTC.

The V gene is TRBV2, the J gene TRBJ1-2; TRBD1 is a possible D gene (6 bases). This CDR3 has 15 residues. Germline V gene data show CDR1 as SNHLY and CDR2 as FYNNEI. Trimming left V 8 bases short and J 5 bases short, with 21 bases between. In DNA form, the CDR3 reads TGTGCCAGCTCCTCTGAATCCGGGACACGGTATGGCTACACCTTC. Protein: CASSSESGTRYGYTF.

The CDR3 loop reads CASSANRGEQFF. The CDR3, as DNA: TGTGCCAGCAGCGCGAACAGGGGTGAGCAGTTCTTC. The chain employs TRBV9 and TRBJ2-1, with 7 bases identical to TRBD1. This CDR3 has 12 amino acids. Germline lookup yields CDR1 SGDLS and CDR2 YYNGEE. With V trimmed by 3 bases and J by 9 bases, 3 bases remained unmatched.

The chain couples TRBV7-2 to TRBJ2-5, with D possibly matching TRBD1 (6 bases). This CDR3 contains 16 residues. Germline V lookup: CDR1 SGHTA, CDR2 FQGNSA. Trimming removed 4 bases from V and 5 bases from J, with 20 bases in between. As DNA, the CDR3 is TGTGCCAGCAGCTCACAGCCCCAGGGGTTGGGGGAGACCCAGTACTTC. Amino acid sequence: CASSSQPQGLGETQYF.

This chain uses TRBV2 with TRBJ2-1; 10 bases match TRBD1. The germline CDR1 and CDR2 sequences are SNHLY and FYNNEI. Trimming at V came to 10 bases and at J to 0 bases, leaving 12 bases not matched to a gene. The CDR3 loop spans 17 amino acids. The CDR3 reads CATVRDRGRSSYNEQFF. CDR3 nucleotides: TGTGCCACCGTTCGGGACAGGGGCCGAAGCTCCTACAATGAGCAGTTCTTC.

V is TRBV23-1 and J is TRBJ1-1, with D perhaps matching TRBD1 (6 bases). TRBV23-1 is an open reading frame, and its role is uncertain. The CDR3 covers 16 residues. The V end lost 3 bases, the J end lost 11 bases, and 25 bases lay between the germline ends. The CDR3 loop reads CASSQTKRGGNLGAFF. CDR3 bases: TGCGCCAGCAGTCAGACGAAGAGGGGGGGGAACCTAGGCGCTTTCTTT.

J is TRBJ2-7 and V is TRBV27, with a possible D match to TRBD2 (5 bases). Trimming took 5 bases from V and 3 from J, leaving 5 bases between them. From germline, CDR1 is MNHEY and CDR2 SMNVEV (reference sequence). This CDR3 is built from 11 residues. The CDR3 region has the DNA TGTGCCAGCAGTGACTACTACGAGCAGTACTTC. Its translation: CASSDYYEQYF.

The chain joins TRBV28 to TRBJ2-7; weak D call: TRBD1 (6 bases). V lost 8 bases and J 3 bases, leaving 14 bases between the germline ends. CDR1 and CDR2 from the germline V gene are MDHEN and SYDVKM. The CDR3 is 13 residues long. CDR3 coding DNA: TGTGCCAGCCTGAGGGCAGGGGTCTACGAGCAGTACTTC. Translation gives CASLRAGVYEQYF.

This clone was seen just once. Additional DNA sequences in this sample encode the identical CDR3. This sequence joins TRBV4-3 and TRBJ2-1, with D possibly TRBD2 on 7 matching bases. The germline gives CDR1 LGHNA, CDR2 YSLEER. The CDR3 is made up of 14 amino acids. The V and J ends lost 0 bases and 5 bases respectively, with 8 bases between them. The CDR3: CASSQEGGDNEQFF. The CDR3 DNA follows: TGCGCCAGCAGCCAAGAAGGGGGGGACAATGAGCAGTTCTTC.

V gene TRBV13 combines with J gene TRBJ2-7; TRBD1 matches at 9 bases. CDR1 and CDR2 (germline): PRHDT, FYEKMQ (reference sequence). This CDR3 has 14 amino acids. V lost 4 bases and J lost 3; bases outside the gene matches: 4. The CDR3 reads CASSSGQGHYEQYF. The CDR3 region has the DNA TGTGCCAGCAGCTCGGGACAGGGCCACTACGAGCAGTACTTC.

The chain is built from TRBV28 and TRBJ1-2; no definite D call. Trimming removed 7 bases at V and 1 base at J, with 10 bases between. There are 13 residues in the CDR3. Germline V CDR1 and CDR2: MDHEN, SYDVKM. CDR3 region: CASTPPLNYGYTF. CDR3 bases: TGTGCCAGCACCCCCCCTCTTAACTATGGCTACACCTTC.

V usage is TRBV28 and J usage is TRBJ2-2, with D maybe TRBD1 (6 bases). This CDR3 contains 16 residues. V was trimmed by 2 bases and J by 6 bases, leaving 16 bases between them. Germline CDR1 reads MDHEN; CDR2 reads SYDVKM. CDR3 in DNA: TGTGCCAGCAGTTTAGTGGTCAGGGGCCCCTCCGGGGAGCTGTTTTTT. Encoded protein: CASSLVVRGPSGELFF.

This chain uses TRBV7-9 with TRBJ1-1; 7 bases align to TRBD1. CDR3 size: 13 residues. Germline V lookup: CDR1 SEHNR, CDR2 FQNEAQ (reference sequence). J lost 7 bases, V lost 3 bases, and 5 bases had no gene match. The CDR3: CASSFGQEYEAFF. CDR3 nucleotides: TGTGCCAGCAGCTTCGGACAGGAATATGAAGCTTTCTTT.

The rearrangement joins TRBV2 to TRBJ2-6, with 9 positions matching TRBD1. Per the germline V gene, CDR1 is SNHLY and CDR2 is FYNNEI. The V segment lost 4 bases and the J segment 3 bases; nucleotides outside the gene matches: 4. This CDR3 has 16 amino acids. The CDR3 coding sequence is TGTGCCAGCAGTGCCGGGACAGGGAGTGGGGCCAACGTCCTGACTTTC. This encodes CASSAGTGSGANVLTF.

The CDR3, as DNA: TGTGCCATCAGTTCCCATAGCGGGAGGGACACAGATACGCAGTATTTT. It codes for CAISSHSGRDTDTQYF. The chain has TRBV10-3 and TRBJ2-3; TRBD2 matches 11 bases. V shed 5 bases, J shed 2 bases, and the junction held 6 bases outside the gene matches. CDR1 and CDR2 (germline): ENHRY, SYGVKD. CDR3 size: 16 residues.

This clone is medium-sized in the sample. The chain has TRBV19 and TRBJ2-1, with a possible D match to TRBD1 (6 bases). This CDR3 is 14 amino acids long. V was cut by 7 bases and J by 4 bases, with 14 bases left in between. From germline, CDR1 is LNHDA and CDR2 SQIVND (reference sequence). DNA of the CDR3: TGTGCCAGTAAGTTGGGACAATCTTACAATGAGCAGTTCTTC. It codes for CASKLGQSYNEQFF.

The chain has TRBV2 and TRBJ1-2; 10 positions match TRBD1. The CDR3 extends over 14 amino acids. The trim removed 6 bases at V and 1 base at J, leaving 2 bases unmatched. Germline values: CDR1 SNHLY, CDR2 FYNNEI. CDR3 loop: CASRGTGDNYGYTF. CDR3 DNA: TGTGCCAGCAGGGGGACAGGGGATAACTATGGCTACACCTTC.

The chain is built from TRBV6-6 and TRBJ2-1; 9 bases line up with TRBD1. This CDR3 is built from 14 residues. V was pared by 2 bases and J by 7 bases, with 3 bases of the junction left unmatched. Germline V lookup: CDR1 MNHNY, CDR2 SVGAGI (reference sequence). This CDR3 is CASSYLTGGNEQFF. As DNA, the CDR3 is TGTGCCAGCAGTTACCTGACAGGGGGTAATGAGCAGTTCTTC.

CDR3 protein: CATSREPGGQETQYF. DNA for the CDR3: TGTGCCACCAGCAGAGAGCCTGGGGGGCAAGAGACCCAGTACTTC. The rearrangement links TRBV15 to TRBJ2-5; D possibly corresponds to TRBD2 (6 bases). Germline values: CDR1 LNHNV, CDR2 YYDKDF (reference sequence). The V end was cut by 0 bases, the J end by 2 bases, with 10 bases between. This CDR3 region has 15 residues.

There are a few counts of this clone. The genes are TRBV4-2 and TRBJ1-6; D possibly corresponds to TRBD1 (5 bases). CDR3 size: 16 residues. The V gene lost 0 bases and the J gene lost 7 bases, with 13 bases spanning the gap. The germline V gene encodes CDR1 LGHNA and CDR2 YNFKEQ. CDR3: CASSQEPGGKNSPLHF. The CDR3 DNA sequence: TGTGCCAGCAGCCAAGAACCTGGGGGGAAAAATTCACCCCTCCACTTT.

This chain uses TRBV28 with TRBJ2-4; tentatively, D is TRBD1 (5 bases). The germline gives CDR1 MDHEN, CDR2 SYDVKM. The length of the CDR3 is 17 residues. The V gene lost 3 bases and the J gene lost 3 bases, with 18 bases spanning the gap. CDR3 nucleotides: TGTGCCAGCAGTTTGGGGCCCTCCTTGAACGGCAAAAACATTCAGTACTTC. Translation gives CASSLGPSLNGKNIQYF.